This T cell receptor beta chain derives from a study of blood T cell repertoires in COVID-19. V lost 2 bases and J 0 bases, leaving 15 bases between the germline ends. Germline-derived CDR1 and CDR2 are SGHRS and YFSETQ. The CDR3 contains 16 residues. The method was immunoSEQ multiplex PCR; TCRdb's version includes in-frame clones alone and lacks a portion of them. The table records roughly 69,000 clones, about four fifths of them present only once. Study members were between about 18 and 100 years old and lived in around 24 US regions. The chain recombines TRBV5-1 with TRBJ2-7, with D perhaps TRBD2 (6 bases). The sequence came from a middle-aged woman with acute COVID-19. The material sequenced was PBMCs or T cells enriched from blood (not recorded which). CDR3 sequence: CASSFTGEERSYEQYF. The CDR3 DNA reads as TGCGCCAGCAGCTTTACGGGGGAGGAGCGCTCCTACGAGCAGTACTTC.